This T cell receptor beta chain stems from a study of OX40 agonist ivuxolimab in advanced cancers. Study details: Ivuxolimab, an antibody that agonizes OX40 (CD134), was administered to the patients.

Trimming removed 6 bases from V and 3 bases from J, with 15 bases in between. The length of the CDR3 is 15 residues. Germline assignment: CDR1 MGHDK and CDR2 SYGVNS. A note on this clone: Antigen: not known.

Sequenced by immunoSEQ multiplex PCR; TCRdb stores in-frame clones only, minus some. The sample lists roughly 93,000 clones; approximately 80% were seen once. Findings and limits, study-wide: More expanded clones were found, on average, in CD8+ than in CD4+ T cells. Individuals who were partial responders at 0.1-3.0 mg/kg had clonal expansion that ranked among the lowest. Circulating CD4+ and CD8+ T cells showed clonal expansion by week 6 at 0.1 to 3.0 mg/kg.

This material consisted of CD4+ or CD8+ T cells sorted from blood, taken in a trial of the OX40 agonist ivuxolimab. The source of this sequence is an adult with an advanced solid tumor such as melanoma, head and neck, liver or kidney cancer. The rearrangement links TRBV25-1 to TRBJ1-5, with D maybe TRBD1 (5 bases). CDR3 protein: CASSGQGGYNQPQHF. CDR3 DNA sequence: TGTGCCAGCAGCGGCCAGGGCGGCTACAATCAGCCCCAGCATTTT.